The clone carrying this T cell receptor (beta chain) was seen only once. Its antigen is currently unknown. One end of the junction varies from germline; a read error may be responsible. A single record per CDR3 protein comes from TCRdb applying MiXCR to the 5' RACE reads. The sample carries some 350,000 distinct CDR3 sequences, around a sixth recorded once. The record originates from a study of T-cell memory formation after mild COVID-19. Study-level results: CD4+ bias marked clones expanding day 15 to 37, unlike balanced contracting clones. Second-wave clones that peaked on day 37 lacked confirmed SARS-CoV-2 specificity.

In germline, CDR1 is SGHRS, CDR2 YFSETQ. The CDR3 is 12 amino acids. The sample taken for sequencing was PBMCs or a T cell subset sorted from them (not recorded which). J is TRBJ2-2 and V is TRBV5-1, with D hard to call. This clonotype was obtained from a young man who had mild COVID-19 (a few samples of this study predate the infection). Cell type and time point are not known. CDR3 in DNA: TGTGCCAGCAGCGTCGTATCCGGGGAGCTGTTTTTT. This translates into CASSVVSGELFF.